This TCR beta chain stems from a study of T cell repertoires in cytomegalovirus infection. Study background: An indication of both CMV infection and matching HLA type came from public TCR beta signatures. General study results and limits: What dominated the ex vivo response were HLA-C-restricted CMV-specific TCR beta clonotypes. Using cumulative public TCR beta family frequency, the authors identified those who carried CMV together with the relevant HLA.

MiXCR was run by TCRdb on the reads, yielding one entry per CDR3 protein. The table has under 800,000 distinct CDR3 sequences, approximately 24% seen once. V gave up 10 bases and J gave up 6 bases, with 19 bases separating them. CDR3 size: 13 residues. Looked up from germline, CDR1 is SNHLY and CDR2 is FYNNEI. A note on this clonotype: Its specificity is not known.

The clonotype was recovered from a human donor in good health (CMV status not recorded). Some clones in this sample may be carry-over from other donors' samples. Sequenced: CD8+ T cells from PBMCs. The chain uses TRBV2 and TRBJ2-7; no definite D call. DNA of the CDR3: TGTGCCATAACCCGGGCACTTCTTAGCGAGCAGTACGTC. It codes for CAITRALLSEQYV.